A selection of T cell receptor beta chains follows, all from one sample in a study of STAT5B mutations in CD4+ large granular lymphocyte leukemia. Sequencing used immunoSEQ multiplex PCR; TCRdb keeps in-frame clones, though not all of them. The sample carries about 9,500 clones, about 80% recorded once. Sequencing used PBMCs. The receptors shown here come from a man aged 60-69 years with CD4+ T-cell large granular lymphocyte leukemia. The CDR3 runs from the conserved cysteine through the conserved F or W. The D gene is left open where the match is weak. Some rows mark clone size as missing; the rest say once, few, many or name a class of expanded clone.

d_call,v_call,j_call,clone_size,cdr3_nt,cdr3_aa
NA,TRBV18,TRBJ2-2,NA,TGTGCCAGCTCACCGGACCCCGGGGAGCTGTTTTTT,CASSPDPGELFF
NA,TRBV2,TRBJ2-7,NA,TGTGCCAGCAGTAGACAGGACTCCTACGAGCAGTACTTC,CASSRQDSYEQYF
NA,TRBV7-2,TRBJ1-4,NA,TGTGCCAGCAGCATGAGCAGCTCTAATGAAAAACTGTTTTTT,CASSMSSSNEKLFF
NA,TRBV4-3,TRBJ1-1,NA,TGCGCCAGCAGCCAAGAGAGGGCCGGGTACGGTACTGAAGCTTTCTTT,CASSQERAGYGTEAFF
TRBD2,TRBV11-3,TRBJ2-1,NA,TGTGCCAGCAGCTTAGGACGACTAGCGGGAGACAATGAGCAGTTCTTC,CASSLGRLAGDNEQFF
TRBD1,TRBV7-3,TRBJ2-1,NA,TGTGCCAGCAGCTTAAATCGGGGACAGCGTTACAATGAGCAGTTCTTC,CASSLNRGQRYNEQFF
NA,TRBV27,TRBJ2-7,few,TGTGCCAGCGGGCTACGTGAGCAGTACTTC,CASGLREQYF
TRBD1,TRBV19,TRBJ2-2,NA,TGTGCCAGTAGTATAGTGGCCGGGACAGGGGTCCCCGGGGAGCTGTTTTTT,CASSIVAGTGVPGELFF
NA,TRBV28,TRBJ1-3,few,TGTGCCAGCGGGAGAAGAGCCGGGCCCGCTGGAAACACCATATATTTT,CASGRRAGPAGNTIYF
NA,TRBV7-7,TRBJ2-5,NA,TGTGCCAGCAGCTTATCTGGGTCAGGTGAGACCCAGTACTTC,CASSLSGSGETQYF
NA,TRBV7-9,TRBJ2-7,NA,TGTGCCAGCAGCTTCCGACTAGGCAGGAGCTCCTACGAGCAGTACTTC,CASSFRLGRSSYEQYF
NA,TRBV11-2,TRBJ2-1,NA,TGTGCCAGCAGAAGGGCCCCTAACTCCTACAATGAGCAGTTCTTC,CASRRAPNSYNEQFF
NA,TRBV11-2,TRBJ1-5,NA,TGTGCCAGCAGCTTAGCCGGGATTGGCAATCAGCCCCAGCATTTT,CASSLAGIGNQPQHF
NA,TRBV19,TRBJ2-3,NA,TGTGCCAGTAGTAGGGGTCTAGCAGATACGCAGTATTTT,CASSRGLADTQYF
TRBD2,TRBV7-2,TRBJ2-1,NA,TGTGCCAGCAGCTTAAATGTAGCGGGAGGACACAAGGGTGAGCAGTTCTTC,CASSLNVAGGHKGEQFF
TRBD1,TRBV7-2,TRBJ2-7,NA,TGTGCCAGCAGCTTAGGGACAGGACGAATCTCCTACGAGCAGTACTTC,CASSLGTGRISYEQYF
NA,TRBV11-2,TRBJ2-5,few,TGTGCCAGCAGCTTAGGGCTTCAGGGGACCCAGTACTTC,CASSLGLQGTQYF
TRBD1,TRBV29-1,TRBJ2-7,NA,TGCAGCGCTCGGAAGGGGACAGGGTACGAGCAGTACTTC,CSARKGTGYEQYF
TRBD2,TRBV14,TRBJ2-1,NA,TGTGCCAGCAGCCACAGTCAACACAGGGTCCGGGGGGGTGAGCAGTTCTTC,CASSHSQHRVRGGEQFF
NA,TRBV7-2,TRBJ1-1,NA,TGTGCCAGCAGCTTAGCCAGGGGTAAAACTGAAGCTTTCTTT,CASSLARGKTEAFF
TRBD2,TRBV6-6,TRBJ2-1,NA,TGTGCCAGCACCCGCTTGGGACTAGAAAATGAGCAGTTCTTC,CASTRLGLENEQFF
NA,TRBV19,TRBJ2-6,NA,TGTGCCAGTAGTATGGACGGCGGTTCCGGGGCCAACGTCCTGACTTTC,CASSMDGGSGANVLTF